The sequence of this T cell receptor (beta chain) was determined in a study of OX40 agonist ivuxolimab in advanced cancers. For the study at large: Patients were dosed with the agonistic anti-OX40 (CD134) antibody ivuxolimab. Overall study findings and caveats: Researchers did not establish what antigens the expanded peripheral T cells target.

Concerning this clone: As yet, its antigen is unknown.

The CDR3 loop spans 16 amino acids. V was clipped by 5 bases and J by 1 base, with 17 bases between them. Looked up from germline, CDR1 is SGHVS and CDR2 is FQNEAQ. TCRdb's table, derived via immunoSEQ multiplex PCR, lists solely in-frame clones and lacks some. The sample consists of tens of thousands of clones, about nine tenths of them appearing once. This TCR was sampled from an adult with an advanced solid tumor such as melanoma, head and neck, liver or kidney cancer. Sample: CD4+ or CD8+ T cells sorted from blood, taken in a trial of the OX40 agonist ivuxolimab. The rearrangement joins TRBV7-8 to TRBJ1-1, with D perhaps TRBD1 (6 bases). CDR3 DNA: TGTGCCAGCAGCCCGACGCGGGACACGTCGAACACTGAAGCTTTCTTT. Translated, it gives CASSPTRDTSNTEAFF.